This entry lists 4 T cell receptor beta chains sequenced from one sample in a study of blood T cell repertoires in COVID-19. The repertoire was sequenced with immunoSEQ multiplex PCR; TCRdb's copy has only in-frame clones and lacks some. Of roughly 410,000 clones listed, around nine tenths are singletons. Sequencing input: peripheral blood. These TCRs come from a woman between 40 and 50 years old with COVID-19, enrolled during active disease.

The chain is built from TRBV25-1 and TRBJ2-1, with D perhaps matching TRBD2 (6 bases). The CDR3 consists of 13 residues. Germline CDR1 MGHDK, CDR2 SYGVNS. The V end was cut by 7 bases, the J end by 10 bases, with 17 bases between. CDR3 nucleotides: TGTGCCAGCACCCTGAAAACTAGCAGCGAGCAGTTCTTC. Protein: CASTLKTSSEQFF.

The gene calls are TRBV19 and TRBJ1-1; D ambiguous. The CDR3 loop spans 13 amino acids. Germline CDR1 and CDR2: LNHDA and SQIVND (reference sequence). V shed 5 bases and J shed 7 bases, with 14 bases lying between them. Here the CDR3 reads CASSQDGGFEAFF. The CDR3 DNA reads TGTGCCAGTAGTCAGGACGGAGGGTTTGAAGCTTTCTTT.

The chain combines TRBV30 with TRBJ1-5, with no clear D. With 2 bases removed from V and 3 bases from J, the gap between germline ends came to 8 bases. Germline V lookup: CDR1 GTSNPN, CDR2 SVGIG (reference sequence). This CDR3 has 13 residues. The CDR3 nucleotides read TGTGCCTGGAGTTCAGTTTTCAATCAGCCCCAGCATTTT. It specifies CAWSSVFNQPQHF. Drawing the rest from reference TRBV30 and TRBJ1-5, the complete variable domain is SQTIHQWPATLVQPVGSPLSLECTVEGTSNPNLYWYRQAAGRGLQLLFYSVGIGQISSEVPQNLSASRPQDRQFILSSKKLLLSDSGFYLCAWSSVFNQPQHFGDGTRLSIL.

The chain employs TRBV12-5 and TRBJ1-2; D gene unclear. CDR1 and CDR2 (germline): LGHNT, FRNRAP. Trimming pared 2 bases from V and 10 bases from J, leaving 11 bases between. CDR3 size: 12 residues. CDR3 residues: CASGLPTWVYTF. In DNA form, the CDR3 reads TGTGCTAGTGGTTTGCCGACTTGGGTCTACACCTTC.